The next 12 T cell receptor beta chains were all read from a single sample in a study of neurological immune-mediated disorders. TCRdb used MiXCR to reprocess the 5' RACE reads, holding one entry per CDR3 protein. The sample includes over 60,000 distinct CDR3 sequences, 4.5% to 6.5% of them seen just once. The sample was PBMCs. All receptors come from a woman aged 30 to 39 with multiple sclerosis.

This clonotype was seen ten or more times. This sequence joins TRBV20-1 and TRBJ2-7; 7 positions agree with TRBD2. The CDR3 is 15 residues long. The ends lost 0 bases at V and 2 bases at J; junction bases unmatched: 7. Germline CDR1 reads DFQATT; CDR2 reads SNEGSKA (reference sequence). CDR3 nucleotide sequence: TGCAGTGCTAGAGATCCCCAGCGGGGAACCTACGAGCAGTACTTC. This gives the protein CSARDPQRGTYEQYF.

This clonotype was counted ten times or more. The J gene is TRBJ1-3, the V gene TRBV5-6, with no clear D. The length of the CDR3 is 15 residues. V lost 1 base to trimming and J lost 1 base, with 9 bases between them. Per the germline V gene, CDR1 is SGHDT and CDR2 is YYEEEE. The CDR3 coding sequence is TGTGCCAGCAGCTTGCTCCTCGGGTCTGGAAACACCATATATTTT. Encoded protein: CASSLLLGSGNTIYF.

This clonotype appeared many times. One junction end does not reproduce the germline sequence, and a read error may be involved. The DNA for the CDR3 is TGCAGCGTCGCTATACTAGCGTTCGTTTCCTCCAATGAGCAGTTCTTC. Translation: CSVAILAFVSSNEQFF. The chain uses TRBV29-1 and TRBJ2-1; 7 bases line up with TRBD2. The CDR3 spans 16 residues. The germline CDR1 and CDR2 sequences are SQVTM and ANQGSEA.

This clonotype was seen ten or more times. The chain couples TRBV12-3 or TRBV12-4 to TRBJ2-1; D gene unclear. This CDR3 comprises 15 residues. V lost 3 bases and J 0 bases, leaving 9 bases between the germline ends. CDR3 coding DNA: TGTGCCAGCAGTTTTTCAATTAGCTCCTACAATGAGCAGTTCTTC. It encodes CASSFSISSYNEQFF.

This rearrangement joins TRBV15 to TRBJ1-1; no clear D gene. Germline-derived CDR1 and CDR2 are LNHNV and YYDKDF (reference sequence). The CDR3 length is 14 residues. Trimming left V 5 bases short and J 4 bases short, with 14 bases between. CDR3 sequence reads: CATSLTAGVTEAFF. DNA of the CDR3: TGTGCCACCAGCCTCACCGCCGGGGTCACTGAAGCTTTCTTT.

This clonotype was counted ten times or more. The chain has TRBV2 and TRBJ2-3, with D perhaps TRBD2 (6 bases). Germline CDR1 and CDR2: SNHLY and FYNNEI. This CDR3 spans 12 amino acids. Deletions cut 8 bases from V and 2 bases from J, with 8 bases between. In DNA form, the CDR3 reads TGTGCCAGCGGGGGGAACACAGATACGCAGTATTTT. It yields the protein CASGGNTDTQYF.

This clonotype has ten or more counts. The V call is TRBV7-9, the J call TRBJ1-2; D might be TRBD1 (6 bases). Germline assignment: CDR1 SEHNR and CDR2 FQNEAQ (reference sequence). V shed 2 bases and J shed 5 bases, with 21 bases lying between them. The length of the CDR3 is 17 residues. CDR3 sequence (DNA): TGTGCCAGCAGCTTATGGGGCAGGGGTCACAACCAATATGGCTACACCTTC. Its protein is CASSLWGRGHNQYGYTF.

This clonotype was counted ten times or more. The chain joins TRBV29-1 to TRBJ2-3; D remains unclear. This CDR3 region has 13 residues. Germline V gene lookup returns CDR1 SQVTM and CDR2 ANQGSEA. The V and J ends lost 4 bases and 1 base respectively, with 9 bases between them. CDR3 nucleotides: TGCAGCGTTGGGTCCAGCCGCACAGATACGCAGTATTTT. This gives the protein CSVGSSRTDTQYF.

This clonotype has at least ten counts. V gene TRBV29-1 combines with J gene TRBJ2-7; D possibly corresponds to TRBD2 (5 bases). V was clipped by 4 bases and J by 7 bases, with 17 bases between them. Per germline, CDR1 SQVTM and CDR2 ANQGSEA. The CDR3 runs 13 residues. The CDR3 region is CSVGRSATGEQYF. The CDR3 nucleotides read TGCAGCGTTGGTCGGTCCGCCACGGGGGAGCAGTACTTC.

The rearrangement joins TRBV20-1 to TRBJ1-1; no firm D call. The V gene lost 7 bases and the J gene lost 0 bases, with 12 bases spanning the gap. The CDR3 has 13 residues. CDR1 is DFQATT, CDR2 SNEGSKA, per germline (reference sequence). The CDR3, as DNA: TGCAGTGGGGAAACCACCATGAACACTGAAGCTTTCTTT. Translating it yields CSGETTMNTEAFF.

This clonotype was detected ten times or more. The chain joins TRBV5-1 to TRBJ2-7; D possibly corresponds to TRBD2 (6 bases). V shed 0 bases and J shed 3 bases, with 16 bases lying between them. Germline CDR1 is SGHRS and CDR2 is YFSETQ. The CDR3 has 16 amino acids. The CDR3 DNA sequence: TGCGCCAGCAGCTTGGAACTAGGAGGGACCAGCTACGAGCAGTACGTC. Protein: CASSLELGGTSYEQYV.

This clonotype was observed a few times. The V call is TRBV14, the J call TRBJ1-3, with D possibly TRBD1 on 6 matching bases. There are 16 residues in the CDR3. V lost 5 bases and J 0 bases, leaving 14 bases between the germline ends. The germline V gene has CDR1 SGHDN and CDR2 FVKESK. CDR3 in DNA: TGTGCCAGCAGCTACTCCAGGGGTGCCTCTGGAAACACCATATATTTT. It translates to CASSYSRGASGNTIYF.